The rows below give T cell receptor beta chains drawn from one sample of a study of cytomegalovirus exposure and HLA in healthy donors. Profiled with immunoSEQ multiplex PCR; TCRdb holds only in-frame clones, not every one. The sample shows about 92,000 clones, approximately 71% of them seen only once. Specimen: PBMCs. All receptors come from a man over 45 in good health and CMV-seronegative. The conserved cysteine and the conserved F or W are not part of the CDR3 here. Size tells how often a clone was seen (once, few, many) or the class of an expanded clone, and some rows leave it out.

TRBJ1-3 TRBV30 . AWSGQALSGNTIY
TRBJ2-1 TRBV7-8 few ASSPWTSRGLNEQF
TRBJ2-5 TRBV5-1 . ASSLTSGSETQY
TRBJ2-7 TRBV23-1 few ARKDSSYEQY
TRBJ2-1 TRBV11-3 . ASSSGGVGGYNEQF
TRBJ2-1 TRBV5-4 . ASSFGQGVGIEQF
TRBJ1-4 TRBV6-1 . ASSPRGIDEKLF
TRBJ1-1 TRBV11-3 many ASSPDRGRGGSLNTEAF
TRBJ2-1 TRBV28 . ASSLGGPGNEQF
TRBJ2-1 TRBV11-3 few ASSPSGTRPNEQF
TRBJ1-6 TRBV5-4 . ASSFRDTNFGSPLH
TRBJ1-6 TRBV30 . AWSVHSNSPLH
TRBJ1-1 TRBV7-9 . ASSHMTGIGVEGAF
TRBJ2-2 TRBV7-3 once ASSLTGGPGELF
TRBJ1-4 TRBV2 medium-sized ASRRIEKLF
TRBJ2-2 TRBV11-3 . ASSSGTGDRELF
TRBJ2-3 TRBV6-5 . ASSYPSTDTQY